These T cell receptor beta chains were read from a single sample in a study of Ad26.COV2.S vaccination and SARS-CoV-2 variants. Sequenced by immunoSEQ multiplex PCR; TCRdb stores in-frame clones only, minus some. The repertoire holds about 350,000 clones, with 88% as singletons. Specimen: peripheral blood, collected in a trial of Ad26.COV2.S vaccine versus placebo. These receptor sequences come from a person between 18 and 65 years old who received the Ad26.COV2.S COVID-19 vaccine or a placebo. Both conserved end residues are part of each CDR3. D genes are given only for firm matches. The size of a clone is reported for some rows only, either as once, few or many, or as a class for expanded clones.

d_call clone_size j_call v_call cdr3_aa cdr3_nt
. . TRBJ1-1 TRBV5-4 CASSRVRTEAFF TGTGCCAGCAGCAGGGTTCGCACTGAAGCTTTCTTT
. . TRBJ2-2 TRBV9 CASSRDTGELFF TGTGCCAGCAGCCGGGACACCGGGGAGCTGTTTTTT
. . TRBJ2-1 TRBV7-9 CASSSGGGFIYNEQFF TGTGCCAGCAGCTCCGGAGGGGGCTTTATTTACAATGAGCAGTTCTTC
TRBD2 . TRBJ2-2 TRBV5-4 CASSPGGGGMNTGELFF TGTGCCAGCAGCCCTGGTGGGGGAGGGATGAACACCGGGGAGCTGTTTTTT
. once TRBJ2-3 TRBV7-3 CASSSKPGQNTDTQYF TGTGCCAGCAGCTCCAAACCGGGGCAAAACACAGATACGCAGTATTTT
. . TRBJ1-3 TRBV9 CASRSEFSSGNTIYF TGTGCCAGCAGATCGGAGTTCTCCTCTGGAAACACCATATATTTT
. . TRBJ1-2 TRBV27 CASSPTRIRGATNYGYTF TGTGCCAGCAGTCCCACCCGGATCCGAGGGGCCACCAACTATGGCTACACCTTC
TRBD1 . TRBJ2-7 TRBV4-3 CASSQDRTGTREQYF TGCGCCAGCAGCCAAGATAGGACAGGTACGCGCGAGCAGTACTTC
TRBD2 once TRBJ2-7 TRBV9 CASSVQASGRNEQYF TGTGCCAGCAGCGTACAGGCTAGCGGGAGGAACGAGCAGTACTTC
. . TRBJ2-5 TRBV7-2 CASSLFSAGETQYF TGTGCCAGCAGCTTATTTTCAGCGGGAGAGACCCAGTACTTC
. . TRBJ1-3 TRBV5-4 CASSPYEGSGNTIYF TGTGCCAGCAGCCCCTACGAGGGATCTGGAAACACCATATATTTT
. . TRBJ1-3 TRBV10-3 CAISGTDGNTIYF TGTGCCATCAGTGGGACTGATGGAAACACCATATATTTT
TRBD1 . TRBJ2-7 TRBV4-1 CASSQTQGQWDSRDF TGCGCCAGCAGCCAAACCCAAGGCCAATGGGACAGTCGAGACTTC
. . TRBJ2-5 TRBV6-2/TRBV6-3 CASSFRTEKETQYF TGTGCCAGCAGTTTCCGGACTGAAAAAGAGACCCAGTACTTC
. . TRBJ2-5 TRBV25-1 CASSEAQAGETQYF TGTGCCAGCAGTGAGGCACAGGCCGGAGAGACCCAGTACTTC
. . TRBJ2-2 TRBV6-5 CASTRSSTGELFF TGTGCCAGCACTCGAAGCTCCACCGGGGAGCTGTTTTTT
. . TRBJ1-4 TRBV7-9 CASSQWAYEKLFF TGTGCCAGCAGCCAGTGGGCATATGAAAAACTGTTTTTT
TRBD1 . TRBJ2-7 TRBV28 CASSWGQGISYEQYF TGTGCCAGCAGTTGGGGACAGGGTATTTCCTACGAGCAGTACTTC
. . TRBJ1-1 TRBV13 CASSPRWPPLAFF TGTGCCAGCAGCCCCCGGTGGCCCCCTTTAGCTTTCTTT
TRBD1 . TRBJ2-5 TRBV11-2 CASSSLTGWQETQYF TGTGCCAGCAGCTCCTTGACAGGGTGGCAAGAGACCCAGTACTTC
. . TRBJ1-5 TRBV4-1 CASSRGRGEEPQHF TGCGCCAGCAGTCGGGGCAGGGGCGAAGAGCCCCAGCATTTT
TRBD1 . TRBJ1-1 TRBV14 CASSPWTGENTEAFF TGTGCCAGCAGCCCTTGGACAGGGGAGAACACTGAAGCTTTCTTT
TRBD1 once TRBJ1-5 TRBV2 CASSEVGRGVQPQHF TGTGCCAGCAGTGAAGTGGGCAGGGGGGTTCAGCCCCAGCATTTT
. . TRBJ1-2 TRBV28 CASHTADGGYTF TGTGCCAGCCATACCGCCGACGGTGGCTACACCTTC
TRBD1 once TRBJ2-1 TRBV28 CASSLNVRQGNSDEQFF TGTGCCAGCAGTTTAAACGTCCGACAGGGGAATAGTGATGAGCAGTTCTTC
. once TRBJ1-5 TRBV15 CATSRDLGSNQPQHF TGTGCCACCAGCAGAGATCTGGGAAGCAATCAGCCCCAGCATTTT
. . TRBJ2-1 TRBV7-2 CASSRTAYNEQFF TGTGCCAGCAGTCGGACAGCCTACAATGAGCAGTTCTTC